This TCR beta chain was captured in a study of vaccination and CD4 T cells after COVID-19. Study-wide background: Post-vaccination specimens were collected at a median of approximately 74 days following dose two (range 14 to 241). The stimulating agents, overlapping spike peptides, came from SARS-CoV-2, HCoV-NL63, HCoV-OC43 and HCoV-229E.

Study conclusions and caveats: It was found that, in convalescent patients, 304 of 307 vaccine-specific clones were spike mono-reactive.

Notes on this clonotype: Antigen: not known.

Trimming pared 3 bases from V and 0 bases from J, leaving 9 bases between. CDR1 is LNHDA, CDR2 SQIVND, per germline (reference sequence). The CDR3 has 14 amino acids. The assay that was used to sequence DNA from cultured CD4+ T cells was the Oncomine TCR Beta short-read assay. MiXCR, run by TCRdb on the PCR reads, gives a single entry per CDR3 protein. Among about 26,000 distinct CDR3 sequences listed, roughly 64% were seen once. Treatment described: roughly 11-day PBMC culture with coronavirus spike peptide pools or control peptides (ViraFEST assay). Half the medium was replaced with fresh IL-2 medium on days 3 and 7.

What was sequenced was CD4+ T cells from blood, cultured in vitro. The J gene is TRBJ2-7, the V gene TRBV19; D might be TRBD1 (5 bases). This receptor was identified in a human donor who had recovered from COVID-19. The CDR3 DNA sequence: TGTGCCAGTAGTATTTGGGGCAGCTCCTACGAGCAGTACTTC. Protein sequence: CASSIWGSSYEQYF.